This T cell receptor beta chain appears in the sequencing data of a study of cytomegalovirus exposure and HLA in healthy donors. PCR employed 60 Vbeta and 13 Jbeta primers. Sequencing was performed with immunoSEQ multiplex PCR; in TCRdb, only in-frame clones are kept and a portion is missing. The sample has around 200,000 clones. The V and J ends lost 1 base and 0 bases respectively, with 14 bases between them. This CDR3 spans 17 amino acids. Germline V gene data show CDR1 as SGHRS and CDR2 as YFSETQ. Sequencing was done on a sample of PBMCs. The sequence came from a woman younger than 45 in good health and CMV-seropositive. The rearrangement joins TRBV5-1 to TRBJ1-3; D possibly corresponds to TRBD1 (6 bases). CDR3 DNA: TGCGCCAGCAGCTTGTGGGGACAACCGATCTCTGGAAACACCATATATTTT. Translated, it gives CASSLWGQPISGNTIYF.